This T cell receptor (beta chain) was identified in a study of blood T cell repertoires in COVID-19. Study-wide background: COVID-19 samples from acute and convalescent phases originated in the United States, Italy and Spain. T cells, B-cell-depleted T cells, or PBMCs provided the cDNA or gDNA that served as material.

Per the original data handling: Amplification with reference gene primers provided the estimates of nucleated cell counts. Here immunoSEQ multiplex PCR was the method, and the copy in TCRdb shows in-frame clones only, minus some. V and J calls and clone size are copied from that table; D and trimming were computed from the DNA. The data hold around 260,000 clones, with about 87% observed a single time. The CDR3 consists of 15 residues. The ends lost 4 bases at V and 5 bases at J; junction bases unmatched: 6. Germline CDR1 SGHRS, CDR2 YFSETQ. Sequenced sample: peripheral blood. This clonotype was sampled from a man aged 55 to 69 who had recovered from COVID-19. The chain links TRBV5-1 to TRBJ1-5; TRBD1 agrees at 10 bases. CDR3 residues: CASSAGQGTYQPQHF. CDR3 coding DNA: TGCGCCAGCAGCGCGGGACAGGGGACTTATCAGCCCCAGCATTTT.